One and the same sample provided the 9 T cell receptor beta chains below, sequenced in a study of neoadjuvant anti-PD-1 for oral cavity cancer. Repertoires were generated with immunoSEQ multiplex PCR, while TCRdb's copy carries only in-frame clones and drops some. The sample lists roughly 40,000 clones; about three quarters were seen once. Sample time point: after neoadjuvant nivolumab, at surgical resection. Source: PBMCs, taken after nivolumab (anti-PD-1) treatment. The source is a person between 40 and 85 years old with oral cavity squamous cell carcinoma.

The gene calls are TRBV30 and TRBJ1-2, with D unclear. V dropped 2 bases and J dropped 8 bases, with 12 bases sitting between them. Germline loops: CDR1 GTSNPN, CDR2 SVGIG (reference sequence). The CDR3 spans 12 residues. The CDR3 is CAWSSSSYGYTF. For the CDR3, the DNA is TGTGCCTGGAGTTCTTCTTCTTACGGCTACACCTTC.

V usage is TRBV6-5 and J usage is TRBJ2-2, with a possible D match to TRBD2 (5 bases). The V gene lost 0 bases and the J gene lost 8 bases, with 10 bases spanning the gap. The CDR3 spans 14 residues. Germline V gene data show CDR1 as MNHEY and CDR2 as SVGAGI. The CDR3 DNA sequence: TGTGCCAGCAGTTACTCGACCGGGGTTGGGGAGCTGTTTTTT. Translating it yields CASSYSTGVGELFF.

This clone has just a few counts. The chain has TRBV14 and TRBJ2-5; D ambiguous. V was cut by 8 bases and J by 5 bases, with 15 bases left in between. In germline, CDR1 is SGHDN, CDR2 FVKESK. The CDR3 has 13 amino acids. The CDR3 here is CASGRDLGETQYF. The CDR3 region has the DNA TGTGCCAGCGGGCGAGACTTGGGGGAGACCCAGTACTTC.

The chain employs TRBV5-6 and TRBJ2-7; D is possibly TRBD2 (5 bases). Trimming removed 4 bases from V and 4 bases from J, with 9 bases in between. The length of the CDR3 is 12 residues. Germline V gene lookup returns CDR1 SGHDT and CDR2 YYEEEE. In DNA, the CDR3 is TGTGCCAGCAGCGGACGGGATTACGAGCAGTACTTC. It translates to CASSGRDYEQYF.

This chain links TRBV7-6 with TRBJ2-3; no firm D call. CDR3 length: 14 residues. The V end lost 4 bases, the J end lost 6 bases, and 14 bases lay between the germline ends. The V gene's germline CDR1 is SGHVS and CDR2 FNYEAQ. The CDR3 nucleotides are TGTGCCAGCAGCTACGAACCCCGTGGGGATACGCAGTATTTT. Translated: CASSYEPRGDTQYF. The complete variable domain, with remaining parts taken from reference TRBV7-6 and TRBJ2-3, reads GAGVSQSPRYKVTKRGQDVALRCDPISGHVSLYWYRQALGQGPEFLTYFNYEAQQDKSGLPNDRFSAERPEGSISTLTIQRTEQRDSAMYRCASSYEPRGDTQYFGPGTRLTVL.

CDR3 sequence: CASSLAGPGNTIYF. In nucleotides, the CDR3 is TGTGCCAGCAGCTTGGCCGGGCCTGGAAACACCATATATTTT. This chain uses TRBV7-9 with TRBJ1-3; D unclear. The germline CDR1 and CDR2 sequences are SEHNR and FQNEAQ (reference sequence). The CDR3 is made up of 14 amino acids. Trimming shortened V by 3 bases and J by 2 bases, and 8 bases separated the two germline ends.

The gene calls are TRBV6-5 and TRBJ1-1; D call uncertain. The CDR3 sequence is 14 residues long. Germline V lookup: CDR1 MNHEY, CDR2 SVGAGI. V lost 10 bases and J 1 base, leaving 16 bases between the germline ends. As DNA, the CDR3 is TGTGCCACCAGGCAGGTCCCCTGGAACACTGAAGCTTTCTTT. Its protein product is CATRQVPWNTEAFF.

The genes are TRBV18 and TRBJ1-6; 9 nucleotides agree with TRBD1. V dropped 3 bases and J dropped 8; count of bases not matched to a gene: 11. Per germline, CDR1 KGHSH and CDR2 LQKENI. The CDR3 loop spans 17 amino acids. The CDR3 is CASSPLRDRDTYSPLHF. The CDR3 nucleotides are TGTGCCAGCTCACCTTTGAGGGACAGGGATACATATTCACCCCTCCACTTT.

In nucleotides, the CDR3 is TGCGCCACCTGGAGAGACAGGGTTACAGTCCCCGCCGGGGAGCTGTTTTTT. The encoded protein is CATWRDRVTVPAGELFF. The rearrangement joins TRBV5-1 to TRBJ2-2, with TRBD1 identical over 7 bases. The CDR3 totals 17 residues. V lost 9 bases, J lost 6 bases, and 20 bases stayed unmatched. Germline V lookup: CDR1 SGHRS, CDR2 YFSETQ. The full variable domain, in which reference TRBV5-1 and TRBJ2-2 provide the parts outside the CDR3, is KAGVTQTPRYLIKTRGQQVTLSCSPISGHRSVSWYQQTPGQGLQFLFEYFSETQRNKGNFPGRFSGRQFSNSRSEMNVSTLELGDSALYLCATWRDRVTVPAGELFFGEGSRLTVL.